This TCR beta chain derives from a study of graft-versus-host responses after intestinal transplantation. Background on the study: Every recipient had anti-thymocyte globulin induction and 2 to 4 years of tacrolimus plus steroids.

The assay was immunoSEQ multiplex PCR, and TCRdb's table has in-frame clones only and misses some. The profile covers some 100,000 clones, with roughly nine tenths appearing a single time and around 0.86% taken by the ten largest. This CDR3 contains 15 residues. V lost 1 base and J 1 base, leaving 10 bases between the germline ends. Germline CDR1 and CDR2: SGHTA and FQGNSA. Points on this clone: Its matching antigen is unknown.

The starting material was unstimulated CD4+ T cells sorted from spleen or lymph node cells, obtained before transplant. The chain links TRBV7-2 to TRBJ1-1; D is ambiguous. The source is a human donor who was the organ donor for an intestinal transplant. The DNA for the CDR3 is TGTGCCAGCAGCTTAGGGGTCAGATGGAACACTGAAGCTTTCTTT. This codes for CASSLGVRWNTEAFF.